Following are 19 T cell receptor beta chains from one sample sequenced in a study of CD8 T cells in ankylosing spondylitis. Study findings and constraints: What appeared characteristic of ankylosing spondylitis blood was a TCR beta motif of eight highly homologous variants.

Each CDR3 protein is one row after TCRdb ran MiXCR on the 5' RACE reads. The table records around 490,000 distinct CDR3 sequences, over 4% of them present only once. These receptors have no known antigen. The sample comprised blood, either unsorted or a sorted T cell fraction (not recorded which). The receptors shown here come from a male donor with ankylosing spondylitis.

At least ten counts were recorded for this clonotype. V usage is TRBV12-3 or TRBV12-4 and J usage is TRBJ2-7; D is ambiguous. Trimming took 7 bases from V and 1 from J, leaving 14 bases between them. The CDR3 is 14 amino acids. CDR3 coding DNA: TGTGCCAGCAACTTCCTTCCAGGATCCTACGAGCAGTACTTC. It codes for CASNFLPGSYEQYF.

This clonotype occurred a few times. The J gene is TRBJ1-1, the V gene TRBV29-1; possible D gene TRBD1, 6 bases. The V gene lost 7 bases and the J gene lost 0 bases, with 15 bases spanning the gap. The germline gives CDR1 SQVTM, CDR2 ANQGSEA. The CDR3 length is 14 residues. The CDR3 here is CSAGRQALNTEAFF. The CDR3 region has the DNA TGCAGCGCTGGACGACAGGCTCTGAACACTGAAGCTTTCTTT.

This clonotype was observed at least ten times. This chain links TRBV29-1 with TRBJ2-6; D is ambiguous. Trimming left V 7 bases short and J 0 bases short, with 7 bases between. Looked up from germline, CDR1 is SQVTM and CDR2 is ANQGSEA. The CDR3 spans 13 residues. The DNA of the CDR3 is TGCAGCGCGAAGATCTCTGGGGCCAACGTCCTGACTTTC. Translating gives CSAKISGANVLTF.

This clonotype was seen repeatedly, ten times or more. This chain links TRBV7-9 with TRBJ1-1; D not certain. CDR1 and CDR2 (germline): SEHNR, FQNEAQ (reference sequence). The CDR3 contains 12 residues. Trimming removed 3 bases at V and 6 bases at J, with 8 bases between. The CDR3 bases are TGTGCCAGCAGCTTTGGGCAGGCTGAAGCTTTCTTT. Residues: CASSFGQAEAFF.

J is TRBJ2-3 and V is TRBV20-1, with a possible D match to TRBD1 (6 bases). Germline V lookup: CDR1 DFQATT, CDR2 SNEGSKA (reference sequence). Trimming stripped 7 bases from V and 14 bases from J, with 10 bases between. The CDR3 runs to 8 residues. This CDR3 is CSVSRGYF. CDR3 nucleotides: TGCAGTGTGAGCAGGGGGTATTTT.

This clonotype came up many times. The chain carries TRBV6-6 and TRBJ1-5; D uncertain. Germline CDR1 MNHNY, CDR2 SVGAGI (reference sequence). The CDR3 is 10 residues long. Trimming pared 10 bases from V and 4 bases from J, leaving 5 bases between. CDR3 sequence: CAISNQPQHF. The CDR3, as DNA: TGTGCCATCTCAAATCAGCCCCAGCATTTT.

This clonotype has at least ten counts. This chain uses TRBV27 with TRBJ2-7, with a weak D call TRBD2 (7 bases). Germline CDR1 MNHEY, CDR2 SMNVEV (reference sequence). The V gene lost 1 base and the J gene lost 12 bases, with 16 bases spanning the gap. The CDR3 loop spans 13 amino acids. CDR3 sequence reads: CASSLYGGPGLYF. CDR3 bases: TGTGCCAGCAGTTTATACGGGGGGCCTGGGTTGTACTTC.

This clonotype has a count of ten or more. This rearrangement joins TRBV24-1 to TRBJ1-5; D ambiguous. Trimming removed 5 bases from V and 4 bases from J, with 11 bases in between. This CDR3 is 14 amino acids long. Germline values: CDR1 KGHDR, CDR2 SFDVKD. The CDR3 nucleotides read TGTGCCACCAGTGGGGGAGGGAGAAATCAGCCCCAGCATTTT. Translation gives CATSGGGRNQPQHF.

There are many counts of this clonotype. V gene TRBV5-1 combines with J gene TRBJ2-3; no reliable D call. The germline V and J ends were trimmed by 4 bases and 6 bases, with 18 bases remaining between them. Per the germline V gene, CDR1 is SGHRS and CDR2 is YFSETQ. The CDR3 sequence is 15 residues long. In DNA form, the CDR3 reads TGCGCCAGCAGCCTGGCGACGTCCATTCAGGATACGCAGTATTTT. Translated: CASSLATSIQDTQYF.

This clonotype was seen ten or more times. CDR3 region: CATSGSLHYGYTF. The CDR3 bases are TGTGCCACCAGTGGAAGTCTTCACTATGGCTACACCTTC. The rearrangement joins TRBV24-1 to TRBJ1-2; no reliable D call. Trimming cost V 5 bases and J 3 bases, with 9 bases left between them. The V gene's germline CDR1 is KGHDR and CDR2 SFDVKD. CDR3 length equals 13 residues.

In this sample, this clonotype turned up many times. The chain joins TRBV27 to TRBJ2-7; perhaps D is TRBD1 or TRBD2 (5 bases each). The CDR3 is 12 residues long. The germline V gene has CDR1 MNHEY and CDR2 SMNVEV (reference sequence). Trimming left V 5 bases short and J 6 bases short, with 11 bases between. Written as DNA, the CDR3 is TGTGCCAGCAGTCCACTGAGGGGCGAGCAGTACTTC. It is translated as CASSPLRGEQYF.

This clonotype was recorded many times. Here the CDR3 reads CASSLVSSTYNEQFF. CDR3 in DNA: TGTGCCAGCAGCTTAGTAAGCTCCACGTACAATGAGCAGTTCTTC. This rearrangement joins TRBV7-2 to TRBJ2-1, with D hard to call. Germline V gene sequence: CDR1 SGHTA, CDR2 FQGNSA. The V and J ends lost 1 base and 4 bases respectively, with 11 bases between them. CDR3 size: 15 residues.

This clonotype was seen repeatedly, ten times or more. The V gene is TRBV6-2 or TRBV6-3, the J gene TRBJ2-1; D is unresolved. V lost 5 bases and J 6 bases, leaving 8 bases between the germline ends. This CDR3 has 12 residues. In germline, CDR1 is MNHEY, CDR2 SVGEGT. The DNA for the CDR3 is TGTGCCAGCAGTCCGTTGACCAATGAGCAGTTCTTC. It translates to CASSPLTNEQFF.

This clonotype was counted ten times or more. This chain links TRBV20-1 with TRBJ1-4; D is undetermined. The germline CDR1 and CDR2 sequences are DFQATT and SNEGSKA (reference sequence). The germline V and J ends were trimmed by 3 bases and 7 bases, with 15 bases remaining between them. This CDR3 contains 14 residues. The CDR3 DNA sequence: TGCAGTGCTAGGGCGTGGCAGCAAGGTGAAAAACTGTTTTTT. Its protein is CSARAWQQGEKLFF.

There are many counts of this clonotype. This sequence joins TRBV5-1 and TRBJ2-2; D gene uncertain. The CDR3 is 14 residues long. Germline-derived CDR1 and CDR2 are SGHRS and YFSETQ. V was pared by 4 bases and J by 7 bases, with 14 bases between. CDR3 DNA: TGCGCCAGCAGCCCGACCCGAAATGGCGGGGAGCTGTTTTTT. Protein: CASSPTRNGGELFF.

The table lists this clonotype with many counts. The J gene is TRBJ1-1, the V gene TRBV28; no definite D call. V lost 7 bases, J lost 1 base, and 25 bases lay in between. The CDR3 totals 18 residues. Germline V gives CDR1 MDHEN, CDR2 SYDVKM. CDR3: CASIALTGRPVPNTEAFF. The CDR3 bases are TGTGCCAGCATCGCATTGACGGGCAGGCCAGTACCGAACACTGAAGCTTTCTTT.

Many counts were recorded for this clonotype. The chain has TRBV15 and TRBJ2-5; a weak D match, TRBD2 (7 bases). There are 15 residues in the CDR3. Trimming cost V 4 bases and J 4 bases, with 16 bases left between them. Germline values: CDR1 LNHNV, CDR2 YYDKDF (reference sequence). The CDR3, as DNA: TGTGCCACCAGCAAGGGGGGGGGACGAGGAGAGACCCAGTACTTC. It translates to CATSKGGGRGETQYF. Full variable domain (missing parts from reference TRBV15 and TRBJ2-5): DAMVIQNPRYQVTQFGKPVTLSCSQTLNHNVMYWYQQKSSQAPKLLFHYYDKDFNNEADTPDNFQSRRPNTSFCFLDIRSPGLGDTAMYLCATSKGGGRGETQYFGPGTRLLVL.

The J gene is TRBJ2-1, the V gene TRBV18; a possible D gene is TRBD2 (5 bases). Trimming left V 3 bases short and J 4 bases short, with 10 bases between. Germline V gene data show CDR1 as KGHSH and CDR2 as LQKENI. This CDR3 contains 14 residues. This CDR3 reads CASSPTGVYNEQFF. In DNA, the CDR3 is TGTGCCAGCTCACCCACCGGGGTATACAATGAGCAGTTCTTC.

Details on this clonotype: The junction does not match germline at one end; this may be a read error. The V call is TRBV3-1, the J call TRBJ1-4, with unresolved D. The CDR3 is 15 residues long. CDR1 and CDR2 (germline): LGHDT, YNNKEL (reference sequence). In DNA form, the CDR3 reads TGTGCCAGCTGCCAGCAGGTTTGGGCGGGAGAAAAACTGTTTTTT. This gives the protein CASCQQVWAGEKLFF.